This TCR beta chain was sequenced in a study of blood T cell repertoires in COVID-19 (dated by TCRdb to the early 2020s). Concerning the study at large: The collaborator samples originated in the United States, Italy and Spain and spanned the acute and convalescent phases of COVID-19. The material from the prospective study consisted of cDNA or gDNA derived from T cells, B-cell-depleted T cells, or PBMCs. Deeply sampled blood TCRbeta repertoires from subjects exposed to, actively infected with, or recovered from COVID-19 were included in the dataset. The repertoires were released in a freely available public database meant as a resource for research on the immune response to SARS-CoV-2. The samples were drawn from the first 160 participants of the ongoing ImmuneRACE study and from some 1,300 subjects provided by 6 global collaborators. The sample metadata nearly always contained a de-identified subject ID, COVID-19 status, age in years and sex. Where available, HLA class I and class II types were taken from metadata supplied by the sample provider and were not determined by assay-based typing. Overall results and qualifications from the work: Clinical and demographic metadata were provided uncurated, with the amount varying by source and participant.

As regards this clone: Its antigen is currently not known. Per-nucleotide qualities are absent, and no much larger clonotype sits a single base away.

TCRbeta CDR3 regions were amplified from genomic DNA by means of the immunoSEQ Assay, a bias-controlled multiplex PCR. In the authors' own workflow: Nucleated cell counts per sample were estimated from amplification of reference gene primers within the assay. Sequence reads were collapsed and filtered to measure the absolute abundance of every unique TCRbeta CDR3 rearrangement. For each sample, productive Simpson clonality was calculated as the square root of Simpson's diversity index across productive rearrangements. This immuneACCESS table, as held by TCRdb, lists in-frame sequences with V and J called but not all clones. Of the missing ones, under half trace to an unresolved V gene in checked studies; the others have no known cause. Clonal size and the V and J genes are those of that table, whereas D and trimming came from the DNA. This sample comprises hundreds of thousands of clones, around 83% of them detected only once. Over 0.95% of the sample goes to the ten largest clones.

The collaborating institutions used their own protocols to collect whole blood in K2EDTA tubes. For TCRbeta analysis, collaborator samples were shipped as frozen whole blood, as isolated PBMCs, or as DNA extracted from either sample type. For CDR1 and CDR2, the germline V gene lists SGHAT and FQNNGV. At the junction V is shortened by 7 bases and J by 5 bases; bases outside the gene matches: 9. Taken from cysteine to phenylalanine, the CDR3 has 14 residues. The retained sequence is limited to the CDR3, 42 bases, with the frame set at the first base. This sequence originates from a man in his forties with acute or convalescent COVID-19. The rearranged segments are TRBV11-2 and TRBJ2-5; the central 8 bases match TRBD2. What was sequenced was peripheral blood. The CDR3 protein is CASKGPGGPETQYF. The DNA sequence follows: TGTGCCAGCAAGGGTCCGGGGGGGCCGGAGACCCAGTACTTC.